Listed here are 30 T cell receptor beta chains from one sample, sequenced in a study of shared clonotypes between healthy human individuals. Assay: immunoSEQ multiplex PCR; the TCRdb copy retains only in-frame clones and omits some. The table includes 1.5 million to 1.9 million clones, approximately 98% detected once. Sequencing was performed on naive CD4+ T cells sorted from blood. The subset is: CD45RA+ positively selected. The receptors here all came from a man younger than 45 in good health.

The rearrangement uses TRBV7-9 and TRBJ2-1; D gene uncertain. The CDR3 contains 11 residues. From germline, CDR1 is SEHNR and CDR2 FQNEAQ (reference sequence). V lost 8 bases and J lost 12, with 14 bases in between. The CDR3 loop reads CASSLSIMQFF. The CDR3 coding sequence is TGTGCCAGCTCCCTCAGCATCATGCAGTTCTTC.

This sequence joins TRBV6-5 and TRBJ1-1; possibly TRBD1 for D (6 bases). The germline gives CDR1 MNHEY, CDR2 SVGAGI. V was trimmed by 0 bases and J by 2 bases, leaving 10 bases between them. The CDR3 is made up of 15 amino acids. The CDR3 coding sequence is TGTGCCAGCAGTTACTCTTTGACAGGCAACACTGAAGCTTTCTTT. Protein product: CASSYSLTGNTEAFF.

The chain employs TRBV6-5 and TRBJ1-1; 9 bases are a match to TRBD1. This CDR3 has 15 amino acids. The V gene end was trimmed by 5 bases and the J gene end by 5 bases; junction bases not matched to a gene: 9. The germline V gene encodes CDR1 MNHEY and CDR2 SVGAGI. The CDR3 loop is CASSPEGQGETEAFF. The CDR3 DNA is TGTGCCAGCAGTCCCGAGGGACAGGGTGAGACTGAAGCTTTCTTT.

This clone was observed once. The CDR3 reads CASSIRKGGAFF. For the CDR3, the DNA is TGTGCCAGTAGTATAAGGAAGGGGGGGGCTTTCTTT. This chain uses TRBV19 with TRBJ1-1; maybe TRBD1 (6 bases). V was clipped by 2 bases and J by 11 bases, with 12 bases between them. CDR1 and CDR2 (germline): LNHDA, SQIVND (reference sequence). This CDR3 spans 12 amino acids.

This chain links TRBV29-1 with TRBJ2-2; TRBD2 matches at 11 bases. Germline CDR1 and CDR2: SQVTM and ANQGSEA. The trim removed 6 bases at V and 7 bases at J, leaving 7 bases unmatched. The CDR3 extends over 14 amino acids. The CDR3 nucleotides read TGCAGCGTGACCCCTAGCGGGAGGCGCGGGGAGCTGTTTTTT. Its translation is CSVTPSGRRGELFF.

The V and J genes are TRBV7-2 and TRBJ2-7; D not certain. This CDR3 has 13 residues. Germline V gene sequence: CDR1 SGHTA, CDR2 FQGNSA. Deletions cut 2 bases from V and 9 bases from J, with 14 bases between. The CDR3 DNA follows: TGTGCCAGCAGCTTATTGGGCCCCTCGCGGCAGTACTTC. Its translation is CASSLLGPSRQYF.

The gene calls are TRBV15 and TRBJ2-3; D is unclear. In germline, CDR1 is LNHNV, CDR2 YYDKDF (reference sequence). V was pared by 1 base and J by 5 bases, with 10 bases between. This CDR3 comprises 14 residues. CDR3 loop: CATSRVTVGDTQYF. The CDR3 DNA is TGTGCCACCAGCAGAGTGACGGTCGGAGATACGCAGTATTTT.

The rearrangement uses TRBV7-2 and TRBJ2-7; 11 bases are a match to TRBD2. Germline CDR1 reads SGHTA; CDR2 reads FQGNSA. Trimming cost V 5 bases and J 7 bases; bases outside gene matches: 13. The CDR3 runs 16 residues. The DNA of the CDR3 is TGTGCCAGCAGCCGGGGGGCTAGCGGGAGGATAAGGGAGCAGTACTTC. Translation gives CASSRGASGRIREQYF.

The rearrangement joins TRBV10-3 to TRBJ1-5, with D maybe TRBD1 (6 bases). The CDR3 spans 13 residues. Trimming removed 6 bases from V and 7 bases from J, with 13 bases in between. Germline CDR1 and CDR2: ENHRY and SYGVKD. The CDR3 is CAISAGAGQPQHF. The CDR3 bases are TGTGCCATCAGCGCAGGGGCCGGGCAGCCCCAGCATTTT.

This chain joins TRBV14 and TRBJ2-1, with unresolved D. The V gene lost 2 bases and the J gene lost 0 bases, with 14 bases spanning the gap. This CDR3 comprises 17 residues. Per germline, CDR1 SGHDN and CDR2 FVKESK. The CDR3 region has the DNA TGTGCCAGCAGCCAAAGTATTGATTTTGGCTCCTACAATGAGCAGTTCTTC. Translated, it gives CASSQSIDFGSYNEQFF.

The V and J genes are TRBV28 and TRBJ1-1; D gene uncertain. Germline V CDR1 and CDR2: MDHEN, SYDVKM. V lost 5 bases and J lost 1, with 11 bases in between. This CDR3 has 14 amino acids. CDR3 protein: CASSLVIQNTEAFF. CDR3 DNA sequence: TGTGCCAGCAGTCTGGTCATCCAGAACACTGAAGCTTTCTTT.

The chain links TRBV7-3 to TRBJ1-1; D call uncertain. Trimming removed 4 bases from V and 4 bases from J, with 10 bases in between. This CDR3 has 13 residues. Germline loops: CDR1 SGHTA, CDR2 FQGTGA. For the CDR3, the DNA is TGTGCCAGCAGCTCCCGGCGGAGCACTGAAGCTTTCTTT. Translating it yields CASSSRRSTEAFF.

With respect to this clone: Different DNA sequences within this sample yield the same CDR3. This chain links TRBV20-1 with TRBJ2-7; D remains unclear. The CDR3 contains 10 residues. Between the trimmed V and J ends, which lost 6 bases and 3 bases, there was a span of 6 bases. Germline assignment: CDR1 DFQATT and CDR2 SNEGSKA (reference sequence). CDR3 amino acids: CSALDYEQYF. The CDR3, as DNA: TGCAGTGCCCTTGACTACGAGCAGTACTTC.

The rearrangement links TRBV29-1 to TRBJ1-1, with D uncertain. V lost 0 bases, J lost 4 bases, and 12 bases lay in between. The CDR3 runs to 14 residues. Germline V gives CDR1 SQVTM, CDR2 ANQGSEA. The CDR3 is CSVEEGLYPTEAFF. CDR3 DNA sequence: TGCAGCGTTGAAGAGGGCCTATACCCCACTGAAGCTTTCTTT. Supplemented by reference TRBV29-1 and TRBJ1-1, the full variable domain reads SAVISQKPSRDICQRGTSLTIQCQVDSQVTMMFWYRQQPGQSLTLIATANQGSEATYESGFVIDKFPISRPNLTFSTLTVSNMSPEDSSIYLCSVEEGLYPTEAFFGQGTRLTVV.

The CDR3 spells CASSQAQGNDNEQFF. The CDR3 nucleotides read TGCGCCAGCAGCCAAGCACAGGGGAACGACAATGAGCAGTTCTTC. The V and J genes are TRBV4-3 and TRBJ2-1; TRBD1 matches at 7 bases. V was pared by 1 base and J by 5 bases, with 5 bases of the junction left unmatched. CDR3 size: 15 residues. The germline V gene has CDR1 LGHNA and CDR2 YSLEER.

The rearrangement uses TRBV18 and TRBJ2-5; D possibly corresponds to TRBD1 (6 bases). CDR1 is KGHSH and CDR2 is LQKENI in the germline V gene. This CDR3 has 15 residues. The V and J ends lost 4 bases and 0 bases respectively, with 12 bases between them. The CDR3 DNA follows: TGTGCCAGCTCACTAGCACAGGGAAACCAAGAGACCCAGTACTTC. Translation: CASSLAQGNQETQYF.

The chain employs TRBV28 and TRBJ2-7; 7 positions match TRBD2. The CDR3 contains 15 residues. The germline CDR1 and CDR2 sequences are MDHEN and SYDVKM. The junction had 6 bases not matched to a gene; V was cut back by 3 bases and J by 1 base. CDR3: CASSFLRESSYEQYF. CDR3 sequence (DNA): TGTGCCAGCAGTTTTTTGCGGGAGTCATCCTACGAGCAGTACTTC.

This rearrangement joins TRBV9 to TRBJ2-6; D is possibly TRBD1 (6 bases). The germline V gene has CDR1 SGDLS and CDR2 YYNGEE. V was clipped by 3 bases and J by 4 bases, with 14 bases between them. CDR3 size: 16 residues. The chain's CDR3 is CASSAQGTPGANVLTF. As DNA, the CDR3 is TGTGCCAGCAGCGCACAGGGTACCCCCGGGGCCAACGTCCTGACTTTC.

V gene TRBV18 combines with J gene TRBJ1-1; 7 nucleotides align to TRBD1. Germline V CDR1 and CDR2: KGHSH, LQKENI. Unmatched junction bases numbered 5, after V lost 3 bases and J lost 7 bases. CDR3 size: 13 residues. This chain's CDR3 is CASSPLGQVEAFF. The CDR3 DNA reads TGTGCCAGCTCACCCCTCGGACAGGTTGAAGCTTTCTTT. Full variable domain (outside the CDR3, taken from reference TRBV18 and TRBJ1-1): NAGVMQNPRHLVRRRGQEARLRCSPMKGHSHVYWYRQLPEEGLKFMVYLQKENIIDESGMPKERFSAEFPKEGPSILRIQQVVRGDSAAYFCASSPLGQVEAFFGQGTRLTVV.

The chain carries TRBV7-9 and TRBJ1-1; 10 bases fit TRBD1. The CDR3 sequence is 15 residues long. CDR1 SEHNR and CDR2 FQNEAQ come from the germline V gene (reference sequence). V lost 3 bases, J lost 1 base, and 2 bases stayed unmatched. Here the CDR3 reads CASSFGQGGNTEAFF. The CDR3 coding sequence is TGTGCCAGCAGCTTCGGACAGGGGGGGAACACTGAAGCTTTCTTT.

This chain links TRBV9 with TRBJ2-1; 9 bases are a match to TRBD2. The V gene's germline CDR1 is SGDLS and CDR2 YYNGEE. Trimming took 0 bases from V and 8 from J; bases not matched to a gene: 15. The CDR3 is 18 amino acids. CDR3 residues: CASSVGMLAGGSPHEQFF. CDR3 nucleotide sequence: TGTGCCAGCAGCGTAGGTATGTTGGCGGGAGGGTCCCCCCATGAGCAGTTCTTC.

This chain connects TRBV7-9 to TRBJ2-3, with TRBD1 identical over 10 bases. There are 15 residues in the CDR3. V dropped 5 bases and J dropped 1; count of bases not matched to a gene: 3. The V gene's germline CDR1 is SEHNR and CDR2 FQNEAQ (reference sequence). The CDR3 reads CASSPGQGGTDTQYF. The CDR3 DNA follows: TGTGCCAGCAGCCCTGGACAGGGGGGCACAGATACGCAGTATTTT.

The chain employs TRBV7-8 and TRBJ2-5; 9 nucleotides agree with TRBD1. The CDR3 covers 14 residues. Unmatched junction bases numbered 2, after V lost 3 bases and J lost 3 bases. The germline V gene has CDR1 SGHVS and CDR2 FQNEAQ. This CDR3 reads CASSLGQGKETQYF. DNA of the CDR3: TGTGCCAGCAGCTTGGGACAGGGAAAAGAGACCCAGTACTTC.

The chain is built from TRBV7-3 and TRBJ2-1; D is uncertain. V dropped 5 bases and J dropped 9 bases, with 11 bases sitting between them. Germline loops: CDR1 SGHTA, CDR2 FQGTGA. The CDR3 runs 12 residues. The CDR3 here is CASSDAVGEQFF. As DNA, the CDR3 is TGTGCCAGCAGCGATGCAGTCGGTGAGCAGTTCTTC. Complete variable domain (other parts from reference TRBV7-3 and TRBJ2-1): GAGVSQTPSNKVTEKGKYVELRCDPISGHTALYWYRQSLGQGPEFLIYFQGTGAADDSGLPNDRFFAVRPEGSVSTLKIQRTERGDSAVYLCASSDAVGEQFFGPGTRLTVL.

V gene TRBV5-1 combines with J gene TRBJ1-1, with D perhaps TRBD1 (6 bases). V lost 2 bases to trimming and J lost 6 bases, with 11 bases between them. CDR3 length: 13 amino acids. Germline CDR1 and CDR2: SGHRS and YFSETQ. As DNA, the CDR3 is TGCGCCAGCAGCTTAGGGGGGCAGGCTGAAGCTTTCTTT. Translated, it gives CASSLGGQAEAFF.

V and J are TRBV27 and TRBJ2-1; D is unclear. This CDR3 is built from 15 residues. Germline-derived CDR1 and CDR2 are MNHEY and SMNVEV (reference sequence). V lost 2 bases and J 7 bases, leaving 15 bases between the germline ends. The CDR3: CASSLLTNRLNEQFF. Here the CDR3 DNA reads TGTGCCAGCAGTTTACTAACCAATCGACTGAATGAGCAGTTCTTC.

The rearrangement uses TRBV19 and TRBJ2-5; D might be TRBD2 (6 bases). Germline CDR1 reads LNHDA; CDR2 reads SQIVND (reference sequence). The CDR3 contains 14 residues. V was clipped by 5 bases and J by 4 bases, with 14 bases between them. In DNA, the CDR3 is TGTGCCAGTAGTCTGGACCCAGCGGGAGAGACCCAGTACTTC. Protein: CASSLDPAGETQYF.

The chain employs TRBV18 and TRBJ1-5, with TRBD1 as a possible D gene (5 bases). Germline CDR1 reads KGHSH; CDR2 reads LQKENI. The CDR3 covers 13 residues. The V and J ends lost 6 bases and 4 bases respectively, with 10 bases between them. In DNA form, the CDR3 reads TGTGCCAGCTCTGCAGGGCGGAATCAGCCCCAGCATTTT. Its translation is CASSAGRNQPQHF.

The chain carries TRBV27 and TRBJ1-2; D is undetermined. Germline CDR1 reads MNHEY; CDR2 reads SMNVEV (reference sequence). The CDR3 loop spans 13 amino acids. V lost 1 base and J 6 bases, leaving 9 bases between the germline ends. As DNA, the CDR3 is TGTGCCAGCAGTTTATGGGGTGTTGATGGCTACACCTTC. Its protein is CASSLWGVDGYTF.

This clone is a singleton in its sample. The chain recombines TRBV18 with TRBJ2-3, with D unclear. V lost 3 bases to trimming and J lost 4 bases, with 5 bases between them. In germline, CDR1 is KGHSH, CDR2 LQKENI. This CDR3 contains 12 residues. The CDR3 spells CASSPIPDTQYF. CDR3 in DNA: TGTGCCAGCTCACCCATCCCAGATACGCAGTATTTT.